This TCR beta chain was recovered during a study of blood T cell repertoires in COVID-19 (dated by TCRdb to 2019 to 2021). Concerning the study at large: Collaborator samples came from the United States, Italy and Spain and covered acute and convalescent phases of COVID-19. The repertoires were released in a freely available public database meant as a resource for research on the immune response to SARS-CoV-2. The material from the prospective study consisted of cDNA or gDNA derived from T cells, B-cell-depleted T cells, or PBMCs. Samples came from the ongoing ImmuneRACE study (first 160 participants) plus 1,254 subjects from 6 global collaborators. A de-identified subject ID, COVID-19 status, age in years and sex were almost always included in the sample metadata. HLA class I and class II types, where available, came from metadata supplied by the sample provider rather than from assay-based typing. The dataset comprised deeply sampled blood TCRbeta repertoires from subjects exposed to, actively infected with, or recovered from COVID-19. Beyond this particular receptor, the publication reports: Clinical and demographic metadata were provided uncurated, with the amount varying by source and participant.

On this clone: Its cognate antigen has yet to be identified. One base away there is no much larger clone; base qualities are not given.

The immunoSEQ Assay, a bias-controlled multiplex PCR, was used to amplify TCRbeta CDR3 regions from genomic DNA. On the study's bioinformatics: Within the assay, amplification of reference gene primers was used to estimate how many nucleated cells each sample contained. To quantify the absolute abundance of each unique TCRbeta CDR3 rearrangement, sequence reads were collapsed and filtered. Productive Simpson clonality was computed per sample as the square root of Simpson's diversity index over productive rearrangements. In its TCRdb copy, this immuneACCESS table keeps in-frame sequences only and misses some clones. Where compared with another copy, unresolved V genes explain less than half of these, and the others have no known cause. That table supplies the V and J calls and clone size; D and trimming were determined from the DNA. Present in this sample are roughly 280,000 clones, approximately 90% of which were seen just once. Roughly 4% of the sample is taken by the ten largest.

Participants in the prospective study were aged 18 to 89 years, lived in over 20 United States geographic areas, and enrolled through a virtual design. To assign participants to cohorts, the prospective study relied on clinical history that participants themselves reported in a screening survey and a study questionnaire. Each participant in the prospective study had whole blood, serum and a nasopharyngeal or oropharyngeal swab collected by mobile phlebotomists. Additional blood draws and questionnaires over an approximately 2-month period could optionally be provided by prospective study participants. Before DNA extraction, prospective study blood samples were shipped either frozen or at room temperature. The junction shows trimming of 3 bases on V and 0 bases on J, plus 9 bases between the germline ends. The CDR3 runs 15 amino acids, cysteine and phenylalanine included. Left in the record is the CDR3 DNA by itself, 45 bases read in frame from the first base. CDR1 is given as MNHNS and CDR2 as SASEGT, both from the germline V gene.

The sample consisted of PBMCs or T cells enriched from blood (not recorded which). The sequence was collected from a woman aged 25 to 45 with acute COVID-19. The chain is made from TRBV6-1 and TRBJ1-5; a confident D gene designation cannot be given. The CDR3 protein: CASSDNLYSNQPQHF. The sequenced DNA is TGTGCCAGCAGTGATAACCTATATAGCAATCAGCCCCAGCATTTT.